The 28 T cell receptor beta chains presented below share a single source sample, sequenced in a study of T cell responses to AZD1222 COVID-19 vaccine. Measured with immunoSEQ multiplex PCR; TCRdb has only the in-frame clones, and not every one. There are around 130,000 clones in the sample; about nine tenths occur only once, and around 4.7% lies in the top ten. Material: peripheral blood, obtained on day 0 of AZD1222 vaccination. The source is an adult in good health.

Turning to this clone: Sequence at one end of the junction differs from germline and may be a read error. The CDR3 region is CASSLAGGGNTIYF. The CDR3 nucleotides read TGTGCCAGCAGCCTAGCTGGGGGCGGAAACACCATATATTTT. This chain links TRBV7-9 with TRBJ1-3; D perhaps matches TRBD1 (6 bases). The CDR3 contains 14 residues. Germline CDR1 SEHNR, CDR2 FQNEAQ (reference sequence).

This chain connects TRBV7-2 to TRBJ2-7; TRBD2 matches at 10 bases. CDR3 size: 15 residues. Germline V gene data show CDR1 as SGHTA and CDR2 as FQGNSA. J gave up 0 bases and V 5 bases, and 4 bases lay outside the gene matches. The CDR3: CASSQAGGPSYEQYF. CDR3 in DNA: TGTGCCAGCAGCCAAGCGGGAGGGCCCTCCTACGAGCAGTACTTC.

The J gene is TRBJ2-3, the V gene TRBV19; 7 bases are shared with TRBD2. The germline V gene encodes CDR1 LNHDA and CDR2 SQIVND (reference sequence). With 10 bases clipped from V and 2 bases from J, the junction kept 12 bases outside the gene matches. This CDR3 is built from 15 residues. CDR3 nucleotides: TGTGCCACCGACACCGGGGGGATAAACACAGATACGCAGTATTTT. Protein product: CATDTGGINTDTQYF.

The chain uses TRBV2 and TRBJ1-1, with a weak D call TRBD1 (5 bases). The CDR3 spans 17 residues. CDR1 and CDR2 (germline): SNHLY, FYNNEI. V lost 6 bases, J lost 0 bases, and 20 bases lay in between. CDR3 DNA sequence: TGTGCCAGCAGAGGGGTGGCCAGCACCTTTCTGAACACTGAAGCTTTCTTT. Translated: CASRGVASTFLNTEAFF.

This sequence joins TRBV7-9 and TRBJ2-1, with TRBD2 identical over 13 bases. Germline values: CDR1 SEHNR, CDR2 FQNEAQ (reference sequence). The CDR3 covers 15 residues. Germline trimming cut 3 bases from V and 9 bases from J; bases unmatched to any gene: 5. CDR3 sequence (DNA): TGTGCCAGCAGCTTTACTAGCGGGGGGGCTGGTGAGCAGTTCTTC. Encoded protein: CASSFTSGGAGEQFF.

This chain uses TRBV7-9 with TRBJ2-7, with D possibly being TRBD1 (6 bases). There are 14 residues in the CDR3. Germline V gene sequence: CDR1 SEHNR, CDR2 FQNEAQ (reference sequence). V was pared by 5 bases and J by 7 bases, with 18 bases between. CDR3 nucleotide sequence: TGTGCCAGCAGCCCCCCCGCCCAGGGGAAAGAGCAGTACTTC. Protein: CASSPPAQGKEQYF.

The V and J genes are TRBV4-1 and TRBJ1-5, with D possibly TRBD1 on 5 matching bases. The V gene lost 2 bases and the J gene lost 2 bases, with 19 bases spanning the gap. The CDR3 runs 18 residues. Per germline, CDR1 MGHRA and CDR2 YSYEKL. The CDR3 region is CASSQLSIRGGGNQPQHF. For the CDR3, the DNA is TGCGCCAGCAGCCAACTCTCGATAAGGGGTGGGGGCAATCAGCCCCAGCATTTT.

V gene TRBV27 combines with J gene TRBJ1-2; 7 bases line up with TRBD1. Germline values: CDR1 MNHEY, CDR2 SMNVEV (reference sequence). The CDR3 sequence is 17 residues long. The junction had 11 bases not matched to a gene; V was cut back by 0 bases and J by 4 bases. The CDR3, as DNA: TGTGCCAGCAGTTTATCGATAAGGGAGGGGGCGCTCTATGGCTACACCTTC. The encoded protein is CASSLSIREGALYGYTF.

The CDR3 here is CAIGTGGSPLHF. Written as DNA, the CDR3 is TGTGCCATCGGGACAGGGGGTTCACCCCTCCACTTT. The V and J genes are TRBV19 and TRBJ1-6, with 11 bases that match TRBD1. After removal of 10 bases from V and 9 bases from J, the junction contained 2 bases not matched to a gene. From germline, CDR1 is LNHDA and CDR2 SQIVND (reference sequence). This CDR3 spans 12 amino acids. The variable domain in full, with the rest retrieved from reference TRBV19 and TRBJ1-6, is DGGITQSPKYLFRKEGQNVTLSCEQNLNHDAMYWYRQDPGQGLRLIYYSQIVNDFQKGDIAEGYSVSREKKESFPLTVTSAQKNPTAFYLCAIGTGGSPLHFGNGTRLTVT.

The V call is TRBV29-1, the J call TRBJ1-1; possibly TRBD1 for D (6 bases). The germline V and J ends were trimmed by 4 bases and 4 bases, with 19 bases remaining between them. CDR3 length equals 15 residues. Germline loops: CDR1 SQVTM, CDR2 ANQGSEA. This chain's CDR3 is CSVGETGLGSTEAFF. Written as DNA, the CDR3 is TGCAGCGTTGGGGAAACAGGGTTGGGGAGCACTGAAGCTTTCTTT. Complete variable domain (other parts from reference TRBV29-1 and TRBJ1-1): SAVISQKPSRDICQRGTSLTIQCQVDSQVTMMFWYRQQPGQSLTLIATANQGSEATYESGFVIDKFPISRPNLTFSTLTVSNMSPEDSSIYLCSVGETGLGSTEAFFGQGTRLTVV.

This chain joins TRBV2 and TRBJ1-1; D ambiguous. The CDR3 has 13 residues. The germline gives CDR1 SNHLY, CDR2 FYNNEI. The V and J ends lost 6 bases and 0 bases respectively, with 8 bases between them. CDR3 in DNA: TGTGCCAGCAGCATATCCCTGAACACTGAAGCTTTCTTT. It yields the protein CASSISLNTEAFF.

The V call is TRBV5-1, the J call TRBJ1-1; D possibly corresponds to TRBD1 (6 bases). This CDR3 has 13 residues. Per germline, CDR1 SGHRS and CDR2 YFSETQ. Trimming left V 3 bases short and J 12 bases short, with 18 bases between. The CDR3 loop is CASSSKGGLITFF. DNA for the CDR3: TGCGCCAGCAGCTCTAAGGGGGGACTAATAACTTTCTTT.

This chain links TRBV29-1 with TRBJ1-2, with unresolved D. Deletions cut 4 bases from V and 0 bases from J, with 12 bases between. The CDR3 is 14 residues long. Germline CDR1 reads SQVTM; CDR2 reads ANQGSEA. The CDR3 is CSVVGRDTNYGYTF. DNA for the CDR3: TGCAGCGTTGTGGGCCGGGATACTAACTATGGCTACACCTTC.

V is TRBV5-8 and J is TRBJ1-2, with 12 bases fitting TRBD1. V lost 4 bases and J lost 0; bases outside the gene matches: 10. The germline gives CDR1 SGHTS, CDR2 YDEGEE. The CDR3 has 18 amino acids. DNA of the CDR3: TGTGCCAGCAGCAACCGCCGGGACAGGGGGCTTACTAACTATGGCTACACCTTC. This sequence encodes CASSNRRDRGLTNYGYTF.

This chain joins TRBV5-1 and TRBJ2-5; 9 bases agree with TRBD1. The J segment lost 3 bases and the V segment lost 5 bases, leaving 5 bases of the junction unmatched. Germline CDR1 is SGHRS and CDR2 is YFSETQ. This CDR3 has 14 residues. The CDR3 nucleotides are TGCGCCAGCAGTCAACAGGGGGCCGAAGAGACCCAGTACTTC. Translating it yields CASSQQGAEETQYF.

The chain uses TRBV12-3 or TRBV12-4 and TRBJ1-2; D gene uncertain. V shed 6 bases and J shed 6 bases, with 8 bases lying between them. The CDR3 is 11 residues long. CDR3: CASSTHHGYTF. CDR3 sequence (DNA): TGTGCCAGCAGCACTCATCATGGCTACACCTTC.

The CDR3 is CATRTGGTGELFF. CDR3 DNA: TGTGCCACCCGGACGGGGGGAACCGGGGAGCTGTTTTTT. This chain links TRBV11-2 with TRBJ2-2; 7 positions agree with TRBD2. CDR1 and CDR2 (germline): SGHAT, FQNNGV. V dropped 10 bases and J dropped 5; count of bases not matched to a gene: 7. The length of the CDR3 is 13 residues.

The genes are TRBV4-2 and TRBJ2-7; perhaps TRBD2 as D (5 bases). V was clipped by 2 bases and J by 3 bases, with 8 bases between them. This CDR3 contains 13 residues. Germline V gives CDR1 LGHNA, CDR2 YNFKEQ. CDR3 coding DNA: TGTGCCAGCAGCCAACCCCGGGACTACGAGCAGTACTTC. This codes for CASSQPRDYEQYF.

The chain carries TRBV16 and TRBJ1-3; no firm D call. There are 15 residues in the CDR3. V was pared by 4 bases and J by 2 bases, with 12 bases between. Germline values: CDR1 KGHSY, CDR2 FQNENV. CDR3 residues: CASSPPGSPGNTIYF. The DNA of the CDR3 is TGTGCCAGCAGCCCCCCGGGCAGCCCTGGAAACACCATATATTTT.

V is TRBV18 and J is TRBJ1-5; TRBD1 matches at 8 bases. In germline, CDR1 is KGHSH, CDR2 LQKENI. The CDR3 is 15 residues long. J gave up 2 bases and V 4 bases, and 4 bases lay outside the gene matches. In DNA, the CDR3 is TGTGCCAGCTCACTAGGGGGACAGGGCAATCAGCCCCAGCATTTT. Amino acids: CASSLGGQGNQPQHF.

This chain uses TRBV2 with TRBJ2-5; 9 nucleotides line up with TRBD2. V lost 5 bases, J lost 1 base, and 5 bases stayed unmatched. The CDR3 spans 15 residues. CDR1 is SNHLY, CDR2 FYNNEI, per germline. The CDR3 reads CASSTLAGIQETQYF. The CDR3 DNA reads TGTGCCAGCAGTACACTAGCGGGTATCCAAGAGACCCAGTACTTC.

This chain connects TRBV5-4 to TRBJ2-7; D is possibly TRBD1 (6 bases). The germline V gene encodes CDR1 SGHNT and CDR2 YYREEE (reference sequence). Trimming stripped 4 bases from V and 0 bases from J, with 11 bases between. The CDR3 sequence is 14 residues long. The CDR3 DNA follows: TGTGCCAGCAGCACGAGGGGGATCTCCTACGAGCAGTACTTC. Protein product: CASSTRGISYEQYF.

The V call is TRBV5-1, the J call TRBJ2-6; perhaps TRBD2 as D (7 bases). V lost 4 bases to trimming and J lost 2 bases, with 16 bases between them. The CDR3 length is 17 residues. Germline CDR1 SGHRS, CDR2 YFSETQ. CDR3 sequence (DNA): TGCGCCAGCAGCCCAGTAGGGGGGGCCCCTGGGGCCAACGTCCTGACTTTC. Translating gives CASSPVGGAPGANVLTF.

This sequence joins TRBV7-9 and TRBJ1-1, with 7 bases aligning to TRBD1. The V gene's germline CDR1 is SEHNR and CDR2 FQNEAQ (reference sequence). There are 16 residues in the CDR3. V lost 1 base, J lost 3 bases, and 8 bases stayed unmatched. The CDR3 DNA reads as TGTGCCAGCAGCTTAGGTGTGACAGGGTCGTACACTGAAGCTTTCTTT. It codes for CASSLGVTGSYTEAFF.

This clone was picked up one time. J is TRBJ2-7 and V is TRBV4-1, with no clear D. Germline V lookup: CDR1 MGHRA, CDR2 YSYEKL. V lost 1 base to trimming and J lost 0 bases, with 7 bases between them. The CDR3 loop spans 14 amino acids. Written as DNA, the CDR3 is TGCGCCAGCAGCCAAGGGCCCAGCTCCTACGAGCAGTACTTC. Amino acids: CASSQGPSSYEQYF.

The chain employs TRBV2 and TRBJ1-2; TRBD1 agrees at 8 bases. Germline V gene data show CDR1 as SNHLY and CDR2 as FYNNEI. The CDR3 loop spans 14 amino acids. The V segment lost 4 bases and the J segment 7 bases; nucleotides outside the gene matches: 8. Here the CDR3 reads CASSGQGALSGYTF. CDR3 in DNA: TGTGCCAGCAGTGGCCAGGGGGCGCTGAGTGGCTACACCTTC.

The V gene is TRBV6-4, the J gene TRBJ2-1; TRBD1 might be the D (6 bases). CDR1 is MRHNA and CDR2 is SNTAGT in the germline V gene. V was shortened by 4 bases and J by 8 bases, with 12 bases between the two germline ends. The CDR3 length is 13 residues. CDR3: CASSANRVDEQFF. Written as DNA, the CDR3 is TGTGCCAGCAGTGCGAACAGGGTGGATGAGCAGTTCTTC.

This rearrangement joins TRBV28 to TRBJ1-2; TRBD1 matches at 7 bases. Germline loops: CDR1 MDHEN, CDR2 SYDVKM. The CDR3 extends over 16 amino acids. V lost 2 bases to trimming and J lost 4 bases; unmatched junction nucleotides: 10. The CDR3 spells CASSLPLQQGLYGYTF. In DNA, the CDR3 is TGTGCCAGCAGTTTACCCCTCCAACAGGGGCTCTATGGCTACACCTTC.